This T cell receptor (beta chain) was identified in a study of beta chain features in type 1 diabetes. This clone was picked up a small number of times. Looked up from germline, CDR1 is ENHRY and CDR2 is SYGVKD. Trimming pared 6 bases from V and 7 bases from J, leaving 6 bases between. This CDR3 spans 10 amino acids. The isolated RNA, all of it, was reverse transcribed, so expressed TCRB transcripts were what got sequenced. The average output of naive, central memory and regulatory T cell samples was 3.6 million or so reads. Profiled with immunoSEQ multiplex PCR; TCRdb holds only in-frame clones, not every one. The table shows 140,000 to 150,000 clones, with about 44% occurring only once.

Sequencing was carried out using Tregs from blood. The sequence came from a man between 18 and 35 years old in good health. The chain couples TRBV10-3 to TRBJ1-2; maybe TRBD1 (5 bases). The CDR3 loop reads CAIRDIGYTF. Here the CDR3 DNA reads TGTGCCATCAGGGACATTGGCTACACCTTC.